A single sample gave rise to the 24 T cell receptor beta chains below, sequenced in a study of response to subunit inactivated influenza vaccine. TCRdb redid the calling of the RT-PCR reads with MiXCR, one entry per CDR3 protein. The sample lists 800,000 or so distinct CDR3 sequences, 21% occurring once. The material sequenced was PBMCs from blood, taken 5 to 6 days after vaccination. These receptors all stem from a man in his forties or fifties who received an inactivated influenza vaccine.

The rearrangement joins TRBV15 to TRBJ1-3, with D unresolved. The CDR3 sequence is 14 residues long. Germline V lookup: CDR1 LNHNV, CDR2 YYDKDF (reference sequence). The V and J ends lost 5 bases and 0 bases respectively, with 8 bases between them. The CDR3 DNA reads as TGTGCCACCAGCCAAGTGGACTCTGGAAACACCATATATTTT. Protein sequence: CATSQVDSGNTIYF.

The rearrangement links TRBV11-2 to TRBJ2-3; possible D gene TRBD2, 7 bases. V was trimmed by 4 bases and J by 0 bases, leaving 20 bases between them. CDR1 is SGHAT, CDR2 FQNNGV, per germline. The CDR3 is 18 residues long. The CDR3, as DNA: TGTGCCAGCAGCTCGTGGGGGGGCGATGCGGAGAGCACAGATACGCAGTATTTT. This gives the protein CASSSWGGDAESTDTQYF.

This clonotype was seen more than once but under ten times. The chain uses TRBV27 and TRBJ2-7; D unclear. V lost 3 bases to trimming and J lost 6 bases, with 15 bases between them. The length of the CDR3 is 14 residues. CDR1 is MNHEY, CDR2 SMNVEV, per germline (reference sequence). CDR3 sequence reads: CASSLIRPSSEQYF. The CDR3 nucleotides are TGTGCCAGCAGTTTGATTAGGCCTTCGTCCGAGCAGTACTTC.

This chain joins TRBV7-2 and TRBJ1-1; D is unresolved. The germline V gene has CDR1 SGHTA and CDR2 FQGNSA. This CDR3 has 14 residues. Trimming stripped 1 base from V and 1 base from J, with 7 bases between. CDR3 in amino acids: CASSLDSRNTEAFF. CDR3 bases: TGTGCCAGCAGCTTAGATTCCAGGAACACTGAAGCTTTCTTT.

Only a few counts were recorded for this clonotype. This sequence joins TRBV20-1 and TRBJ2-7, with D maybe TRBD1 (5 bases). CDR1 and CDR2 (germline): DFQATT, SNEGSKA (reference sequence). The CDR3 contains 11 residues. V lost 7 bases and J 1 base, leaving 8 bases between the germline ends. The CDR3 sequence: CSGGQSYEQYF. The CDR3 DNA is TGCAGTGGCGGACAATCCTACGAGCAGTACTTC.

This clonotype occurred a few times. This chain connects TRBV28 to TRBJ1-6, with D hard to call. CDR1 is MDHEN, CDR2 SYDVKM, per germline. The CDR3 runs 16 residues. Trimming took off 5 bases at V and 0 bases at J, with 11 bases between the two ends. CDR3 in amino acids: CASSPYSASYNSPLHF. In DNA form, the CDR3 reads TGTGCCAGCAGTCCTTACAGTGCCTCCTATAATTCACCCCTCCACTTT.

The sample holds a few counts of this clonotype. This chain joins TRBV12-3 or TRBV12-4 and TRBJ2-7; perhaps TRBD1 as D (8 bases). The CDR3 covers 13 residues. Deletions cut 4 bases from V and 7 bases from J, with 14 bases between. This CDR3 is CASSSYRGGEQYF. In nucleotides, the CDR3 is TGTGCCAGCAGTTCTTACAGGGGGGGAGAGCAGTACTTC.

This clonotype showed up just once. V and J are TRBV2 and TRBJ2-1; D not certain. Trimming stripped 6 bases from V and 10 bases from J, with 10 bases between. The germline CDR1 and CDR2 sequences are SNHLY and FYNNEI. The CDR3 is made up of 11 amino acids. The CDR3 spells CASRATAEQFF. DNA of the CDR3: TGTGCCAGCAGAGCCACAGCGGAGCAGTTCTTC.

There are many counts of this clonotype. The V and J genes are TRBV27 and TRBJ2-1; 8 bases match TRBD2. This CDR3 comprises 16 residues. The germline CDR1 and CDR2 sequences are MNHEY and SMNVEV (reference sequence). The V segment lost 11 bases and the J segment 6 bases; nucleotides outside the gene matches: 18. The CDR3 loop is CAAKDSGSVRGNEQFF. CDR3 nucleotides: TGTGCCGCAAAGGACAGCGGGAGTGTAAGAGGCAATGAGCAGTTCTTC.

This clonotype was picked up many times. The chain's CDR3 is CAISGGGRAANEQYF. The CDR3 bases are TGTGCCATCAGCGGAGGGGGGCGAGCCGCCAACGAGCAGTACTTC. The rearrangement joins TRBV10-3 to TRBJ2-7; D assignment may be TRBD1 or TRBD2 (6 bases each). The CDR3 is 15 amino acids. V was trimmed by 6 bases and J by 5 bases, leaving 20 bases between them. Germline V gene lookup returns CDR1 ENHRY and CDR2 SYGVKD.

The chain recombines TRBV7-9 with TRBJ2-5, with 7 bases matching TRBD1. The CDR3 spans 16 residues. V gave up 4 bases and J gave up 3 bases; unmatched junction bases: 11. Germline assignment: CDR1 SEHNR and CDR2 FQNEAQ (reference sequence). For the CDR3, the DNA is TGTGCCAGCAGCTCTCTTCCCCGTCAGGGGGAAGAGACCCAGTACTTC. Protein: CASSSLPRQGEETQYF.

For the CDR3, the DNA is TGTGCCAGCAGCTTACTGGGTACTCAAGAGACCCAGTACTTC. Translating it yields CASSLLGTQETQYF. The chain joins TRBV7-9 to TRBJ2-5; D is uncertain. Germline assignment: CDR1 SEHNR and CDR2 FQNEAQ (reference sequence). V lost 2 bases, J lost 2 bases, and 9 bases lay in between. The CDR3 contains 14 residues.

This clonotype has more than one count but fewer than ten. The rearrangement links TRBV12-3 or TRBV12-4 to TRBJ2-3; 8 bases match TRBD2. This CDR3 has 16 amino acids. The ends lost 2 bases at V and 5 bases at J; junction bases unmatched: 9. The CDR3 DNA sequence: TGTGCCAGCAGTTTAACGCCCGGGGGGGTACTAGATACGCAGTATTTT. This sequence encodes CASSLTPGGVLDTQYF.

This clonotype was observed a handful of times. The rearrangement links TRBV12-3 or TRBV12-4 to TRBJ1-6, with TRBD1 matching over 8 bases. V shed 6 bases and J 7 bases; nucleotides not matched to a gene: 5. CDR3 length: 14 amino acids. The CDR3 region has the DNA TGTGCCAGCAGCAAGGACAGGGCCAATTCACCCCTCCACTTT. Amino acid sequence: CASSKDRANSPLHF.

The rearrangement uses TRBV4-1 and TRBJ2-7; D is possibly TRBD1 or TRBD2 (7 bases each). The CDR3 contains 16 residues. Between the trimmed V and J ends, which lost 4 bases and 0 bases, there was a span of 16 bases. Germline values: CDR1 MGHRA, CDR2 YSYEKL. The CDR3 DNA reads TGCGCCAGCAGCCTGGGGAGGGGGCCAGGCTCCTACGAGCAGTACTTC. Its translation is CASSLGRGPGSYEQYF.

The chain combines TRBV7-9 with TRBJ1-1; no definite D call. CDR3 size: 16 residues. Trimming removed 5 bases from V and 4 bases from J, with 20 bases in between. Germline-derived CDR1 and CDR2 are SEHNR and FQNEAQ (reference sequence). CDR3 sequence reads: CASSPSGGKLSTEAFF. For the CDR3, the DNA is TGTGCCAGCAGCCCGTCTGGTGGGAAGTTAAGCACTGAAGCTTTCTTT.

With respect to this clonotype: At one end the junction does not follow the germline gene, possibly because of a read error. The V call is TRBV5-1, the J call TRBJ2-2, with D possibly TRBD2 on 6 matching bases. Germline CDR1 and CDR2: SGHRS and YFSETQ. The CDR3 is 15 residues long. CDR3 coding DNA: TGCGCCAGCAGGTTTAGCGGAACGAACACCGGGGTGCTGTTTTTT. This encodes CASRFSGTNTGVLFF.

This clonotype was observed a handful of times. The V and J genes are TRBV20-1 and TRBJ2-7; D remains ambiguous. V was trimmed by 4 bases and J by 0 bases, leaving 19 bases between them. Germline CDR1 reads DFQATT; CDR2 reads SNEGSKA (reference sequence). This CDR3 is built from 16 residues. The DNA for the CDR3 is TGCAGTGCTACCCTGGTCAGCAGAAAGAGCTCCTACGAGCAGTACTTC. Amino acid sequence: CSATLVSRKSSYEQYF.

V is TRBV24-1 and J is TRBJ2-2, with D possibly TRBD1 on 6 matching bases. The CDR3 has 16 residues. Germline V lookup: CDR1 KGHDR, CDR2 SFDVKD. V lost 0 bases to trimming and J lost 1 base, with 8 bases between them. The CDR3 DNA sequence: TGTGCCACCAGTGATTTGGCCAGGGGGAACACCGGGGAGCTGTTTTTT. This translates into CATSDLARGNTGELFF.

V gene TRBV27 combines with J gene TRBJ1-6, with D possibly being TRBD1 (6 bases). The germline gives CDR1 MNHEY, CDR2 SMNVEV (reference sequence). The V end was cut by 6 bases, the J end by 9 bases, with 12 bases between. The CDR3 is made up of 13 amino acids. CDR3 bases: TGTGCCAGCAGAGCCTCAGGGGCTTCACCCCTCCACTTT. Translated: CASRASGASPLHF.

The rearrangement uses TRBV20-1 and TRBJ2-7, with 11 bases identical to TRBD2. The CDR3 is made up of 16 amino acids. Germline V CDR1 and CDR2: DFQATT, SNEGSKA (reference sequence). The junction had 6 bases not matched to a gene; V was cut back by 2 bases and J by 0 bases. Here the CDR3 reads CSARRPGTSGSYEQYF. The CDR3, as DNA: TGCAGTGCTAGAAGACCCGGGACTAGCGGCTCCTACGAGCAGTACTTC.

This clonotype turned up a few times. The V gene is TRBV5-6, the J gene TRBJ1-1, with TRBD1 as a possible D gene (6 bases). V was clipped by 2 bases and J by 3 bases, with 11 bases between them. The CDR3 loop spans 14 amino acids. CDR1 SGHDT and CDR2 YYEEEE come from the germline V gene. CDR3 sequence (DNA): TGTGCCAGCAGCTTTAGGGGGGGTTACACTGAAGCTTTCTTT. Its translation is CASSFRGGYTEAFF. Based on the CDR3 plus reference TRBV5-6 and TRBJ1-1, the full variable domain is DAGVTQSPTHLIKTRGQQVTLRCSPKSGHDTVSWYQQALGQGPQFIFQYYEEEERQRGNFPDRFSGHQFPNYSSELNVNALLLGDSALYLCASSFRGGYTEAFFGQGTRLTVV.

This clonotype was observed a handful of times. The chain employs TRBV5-5 and TRBJ2-3; the match to TRBD2 covers 11 bases. This CDR3 is 16 amino acids long. Germline-derived CDR1 and CDR2 are SGHKS and YYEKEE (reference sequence). Trimming removed 4 bases from V and 2 bases from J; junction bases left unmatched: 6. CDR3 loop: CASSLIAGGPTDTQYF. Written as DNA, the CDR3 is TGTGCCAGCAGCCTAATAGCGGGAGGGCCCACAGATACGCAGTATTTT.

The CDR3 loop is CSARSAGYSLEAFF. The CDR3 bases are TGCAGTGCTAGAAGCGCAGGGTATTCCCTTGAAGCTTTCTTT. The chain recombines TRBV20-1 with TRBJ1-1; maybe TRBD1 (5 bases). Germline assignment: CDR1 DFQATT and CDR2 SNEGSKA (reference sequence). V lost 2 bases and J 7 bases, leaving 17 bases between the germline ends. The CDR3 covers 14 residues.